This entry features one T cell receptor beta chain sequence. Seattle researchers signed up patients amid active infection and tracked them longitudinally. Germline CDR1 and CDR2: SNHLY and FYNNEI. The J segment lost 4 bases and the V segment lost 4 bases, leaving 2 bases of the junction unmatched. This CDR3 has 14 amino acids. The source of the sample is a study of blood T cell repertoires in COVID-19. Study in general: From T cells, B-cell-depleted T cells, or PBMCs came the material, which was cDNA or gDNA.

The repertoire was sequenced with immunoSEQ multiplex PCR; TCRdb's copy has only in-frame clones and lacks some. This sample has 200,000 to 250,000 clones, with more than 75% found just once. The J gene is TRBJ1-5, the V gene TRBV2; 9 bases are a match to TRBD1. The TCR was taken from a man aged 45-60 years with COVID-19, enrolled during active disease. Sequenced sample: peripheral blood. The CDR3 loop reads CASSVQGANQPQHF. For the CDR3, the DNA is TGTGCCAGCAGTGTACAGGGGGCAAATCAGCCCCAGCATTTT.